The present TCR beta chain was sequenced within a study of early stage breast cancer tumors. Study-wide background: About 80% of the 16 invasive tumors were ER+, PR+ and HER2-.

Concerning this clone itself: Its target is unknown.

Whole-study findings and limits: Blood repertoires resembled normal breast more than tumor.

Profiled with immunoSEQ multiplex PCR; TCRdb holds only in-frame clones, not every one. The repertoire holds around 53,000 clones, with around 90% as singletons. The germline CDR1 and CDR2 sequences are MNHEY and SVGAGI. CDR3 size: 15 residues. V lost 2 bases to trimming and J lost 3 bases; unmatched junction nucleotides: 1. The sequence derives from a person aged 70 to 85 with breast cancer. Material: blood. V is TRBV6-5 and J is TRBJ2-3; TRBD2 matches at 11 bases. This chain's CDR3 is CASSYRLAGTDTQYF. The DNA for the CDR3 is TGTGCCAGCAGTTACCGACTAGCGGGGACAGATACGCAGTATTTT.